Following are 5 T cell receptor beta chains from one sample sequenced in a study of cytomegalovirus exposure and HLA in healthy donors. Primers included in the PCR were 60 Vbeta and 13 Jbeta primers. Repertoires were generated with immunoSEQ multiplex PCR, while TCRdb's copy carries only in-frame clones and drops some. The table has about 140,000 clones, about three quarters seen once. The sample consisted of PBMCs. The source is a woman in her thirties or forties in good health and CMV-seronegative.

The rearrangement links TRBV19 to TRBJ1-5; D not certain. CDR3 size: 13 residues. V was pared by 9 bases and J by 0 bases, with 9 bases between. The germline CDR1 and CDR2 sequences are LNHDA and SQIVND (reference sequence). Here the CDR3 reads CASRGYSNQPQHF. CDR3 coding DNA: TGTGCCAGCCGCGGGTATAGCAATCAGCCCCAGCATTTT.

This sequence joins TRBV2 and TRBJ1-1; D is perhaps TRBD1 (6 bases). V lost 2 bases to trimming and J lost 4 bases, with 20 bases between them. The CDR3 sequence is 17 residues long. Germline V gene lookup returns CDR1 SNHLY and CDR2 FYNNEI. CDR3 in DNA: TGTGCCAGCAGTGAATCCCCACAGGGTATCCTCCGCACTGAAGCTTTCTTT. Its protein product is CASSESPQGILRTEAFF.

The J gene is TRBJ1-3, the V gene TRBV2, with TRBD1 as a possible D gene (6 bases). Germline values: CDR1 SNHLY, CDR2 FYNNEI. The CDR3 consists of 13 residues. V was pared by 5 bases and J by 4 bases, with 9 bases between. The CDR3 bases are TGTGCCAGCAGTTCAGGACAGGGAAACACCATATATTTT. This gives the protein CASSSGQGNTIYF.

V gene TRBV9 combines with J gene TRBJ1-2; D is possibly TRBD1 (5 bases). The germline CDR1 and CDR2 sequences are SGDLS and YYNGEE. V dropped 2 bases and J dropped 7 bases, with 18 bases sitting between them. This CDR3 contains 15 residues. CDR3: CASSVDSQSPLGYTF. The DNA of the CDR3 is TGTGCCAGCAGCGTCGACAGTCAATCCCCCCTTGGCTACACCTTC.

The V call is TRBV5-4, the J call TRBJ2-7; TRBD2 agrees at 11 bases. Trimming cost V 5 bases and J 7 bases; bases outside gene matches: 14. Germline V CDR1 and CDR2: SGHNT, YYREEE (reference sequence). This CDR3 region has 16 residues. The CDR3 region is CASSRLTSGAPREQYF. The CDR3 region has the DNA TGTGCCAGCAGTCGCCTGACTAGCGGGGCCCCCCGGGAGCAGTACTTC.